This is a list of T cell receptor beta chains from one sample in a study of CD8 T cells in ankylosing spondylitis. TCRdb passed the 5' RACE reads through MiXCR, listing each CDR3 protein once. Of a few hundred thousand distinct CDR3 sequences listed, roughly 6.6% are singletons. Sequenced material: blood, either unsorted or a sorted T cell fraction (not recorded which). The receptors here all came from a male donor with ankylosing spondylitis. Each CDR3 is given with its conserved first and last residue. The D gene is left open where the match is weak. Clone size appears in some rows only: once, few, many, or a class for an expanded clone.

>TRBV6-5|many|TRBJ1-6|.
TGTGCCAGCAGTTACTCGAAACAGACGATTTCGAATTCACCCCTCCACTTT
CASSYSKQTISNSPLHF
>TRBV28|many|TRBJ1-6|.
TGTGCCAGCAGTTTTCAGGGGCGTAATTCACCCCTCCACTTT
CASSFQGRNSPLHF
>TRBV5-1|many|TRBJ1-1|.
TGCGCCAGCAGCTTTAACACTGAAGCTTTCTTT
CASSFNTEAFF
>TRBV7-9|many|TRBJ1-1|.
TGTGCCAGCAGCTTAAAAGAGACACTTAACACTGAAGCTTTCTTT
CASSLKETLNTEAFF
>TRBV28|many|TRBJ1-2|TRBD1
TGTGCCAGCAGTTTAGACAGGGTGATCTATCTTAACACCTTC
CASSLDRVIYLNTF
>TRBV12-3/TRBV12-4|many|TRBJ2-1|TRBD2
TGTGCCAGCAGTTTAGGGGGACTAGTGTCCTACAATGAGCAGTTCTTC
CASSLGGLVSYNEQFF
>TRBV10-1|few|TRBJ1-1|TRBD1
TGCGCCAGCACTTTGACAGGGGGGACTGAAGCTTTCTTT
CASTLTGGTEAFF
>TRBV4-3|many|TRBJ2-7|.
TGCGCCAGCAGCCAATCAGGGGCGAGCAGGCCTCCGACCGAGCAGTACTTC
CASSQSGASRPPTEQYF
>TRBV10-3|.|TRBJ2-7|TRBD1
TGTGCCATCAGTCAAGGACAGGTCTCCTACGAGCAGTACTTC
CAISQGQVSYEQYF
>TRBV2|.|TRBJ2-5|.
TGTGCCAGCAGTGACAGGGGAGGGGAAGAGACCCAGTACTTC
CASSDRGGEETQYF
>TRBV13|many|TRBJ2-5|.
TGTGCCAGCAGCTTCGGGGTCGGGGAGACCCAGTACTTC
CASSFGVGETQYF
>TRBV9|few|TRBJ2-7|.
TGTGCCAGCAGTCAGGGGGGGGCAAGCTCCTACGAGCAGTACTTC
CASSQGGASSYEQYF
>TRBV25-1|many|TRBJ2-2|.
TGTGCCAGCAGTGAGTGGGCCGGTGGGCTGTTTTTT
CASSEWAGGLFF
>TRBV10-1|many|TRBJ1-1|TRBD1
TGCGCCAGCAGTGAGGGGACAGGGGGCACTGAAGCTTTCTTT
CASSEGTGGTEAFF
>TRBV4-3|many|TRBJ2-7|TRBD1
TGCGCCAGCAGCCAAGGATTAGGGACAGGGATAAACTACGAGCAGTACTTC
CASSQGLGTGINYEQYF
>TRBV10-1|many|TRBJ1-1|.
TGCGCCAGCAGGCCCACCATGAACACTGAAGCTTTCTTT
CASRPTMNTEAFF
>TRBV4-3|many|TRBJ2-7|.
TGCGCCAGCAGCCAGGGGGTCGGGGTGAGGTCCTACGAGCAGTACTTC
CASSQGVGVRSYEQYF
>TRBV12-3/TRBV12-4|many|TRBJ2-7|.
TGTGCCAGCAGTTCTGGCACGTACGGGTACTACGAGCAGTACTTC
CASSSGTYGYYEQYF
>TRBV27|many|TRBJ2-7|.
TGTGCCAGCAGGCGCGCGAAAGACTACGAGCAGTACTTC
CASRRAKDYEQYF
>TRBV7-2|.|TRBJ2-5|.
TGTGCCAGCAGCTTATTGCAGGGTTTCGCGACCCAGTACTTC
CASSLLQGFATQYF
>TRBV7-9|many|TRBJ1-3|.
TGTGCCGATCGGAGGGCTGGAAACACCATATATTTT
CADRRAGNTIYF
>TRBV4-3|many|TRBJ1-1|TRBD1
TGCGCCAGCAGTCCCGGGACAGGAGCGAACACTGAAGCTTTCTTT
CASSPGTGANTEAFF
>TRBV7-8|few|TRBJ1-1|.
TGTGCCCTGACAGCGGGCCGTGAAGCTTTCTTT
CALTAGREAFF
>TRBV12-3/TRBV12-4|many|TRBJ1-6|TRBD1
TGTGCCAGCAGTCTTTCTAGCACAGGGGCCAATTCACCCCTCCACTTT
CASSLSSTGANSPLHF
>TRBV7-9|many|TRBJ1-2|TRBD1
TGTGCCAGCAGCCCGGGACAGACCTATGGCTACACCTTC
CASSPGQTYGYTF
>TRBV6-5|many|TRBJ1-6|.
TGTGCCAGCAGCCCTTCTTTCATGCGGCTACCTTCACCCCTCCACTTT
CASSPSFMRLPSPLHF
>TRBV24-1|many|TRBJ2-1|.
TGTGCCACCAGTGATTACGGAGACTCGATGGCTGAGCAGTTCTTC
CATSDYGDSMAEQFF
>TRBV4-3|few|TRBJ2-6|.
TGCGCCAGCAGCCAAGTCACAGGCTCTGGGGCCAACGTCCTGACTTTC
CASSQVTGSGANVLTF
>TRBV7-9|.|TRBJ2-7|TRBD2
TGTGCCAGCAACGGACTAGCAAACTACGAGCAGTACTTC
CASNGLANYEQYF
>TRBV24-1|few|TRBJ2-7|TRBD1
TGTGCCACCAGCCCGGACAGGGGCAACGAGCAGTACTTC
CATSPDRGNEQYF
>TRBV29-1|few|TRBJ2-7|.
TGCAGCGTTCGGGAGTACGAGCAGTACTTC
CSVREYEQYF
>TRBV6-5|many|TRBJ2-3|.
TGTGCCAGCAGTTACCACGGGGCTAGCACAGATACGCAGTATTTT
CASSYHGASTDTQYF
>TRBV29-1|many|TRBJ2-7|.
TGCAGCACGAGGGGGACTTACTCCTACGAGCAGTACTTC
CSTRGTYSYEQYF
>TRBV20-1|few|TRBJ2-7|TRBD1
TGCAGTGCTGGGACAGTTTCCTACGAGCAGTACTTC
CSAGTVSYEQYF
>TRBV29-1|many|TRBJ2-2|.
TGCAGCGTTGAAGACCCCGGGACGGACAACACCGGGGAGCTGTTTTTT
CSVEDPGTDNTGELFF
>TRBV27|many|TRBJ1-2|TRBD1
TGTGCCAGCGGGTGGACAGGCGTCTATGGCTACACCTTC
CASGWTGVYGYTF
>TRBV27|many|TRBJ2-7|TRBD2
TGTGCCAGCAGTATAGCGGGAGGTTACTACGAGCAGTACTTC
CASSIAGGYYEQYF
>TRBV5-6|.|TRBJ2-7|TRBD2
TGTGCCAGCAGCTACGATAGCGGGAGGAGACTCTACGAGCAGTACTTC
CASSYDSGRRLYEQYF
>TRBV12-3/TRBV12-4|.|TRBJ1-1|.
TGTGCCAGCAGCGGACTGACAGGAAGCAACACTGAAGCTTTCTTT
CASSGLTGSNTEAFF
>TRBV20-1|.|TRBJ2-1|.
TGCAGTGCTAGCATCAGGGGCTCCTACAATGAGCAGTTCTTC
CSASIRGSYNEQFF
>TRBV5-1|many|TRBJ2-1|TRBD2
TGCGCCAGCATTGGGGCCCCTAGCGGGAGTGGCAATGAGCAGTTCTTC
CASIGAPSGSGNEQFF
>TRBV28|many|TRBJ2-3|TRBD2
TGTGCCAGCAGCATAGCGGGACGGGCAGATACGCAGTATTTT
CASSIAGRADTQYF
>TRBV27|many|TRBJ2-1|TRBD1
TGTGCCAGCAGACCTACCGGGACAGGGGTGCGTGAGCAGTTCTTC
CASRPTGTGVREQFF
>TRBV7-9|many|TRBJ1-2|.
TGTGCCCTCCGAGGCCAGGGCGGAGGCTATGGCTACACCTTC
CALRGQGGGYGYTF
>TRBV27|.|TRBJ2-7|.
TGTGCCAGCAGTTCCACGACAGGCACTTGGTTGAGCGAGCAGTACTTC
CASSSTTGTWLSEQYF
>TRBV27|many|TRBJ2-2|TRBD1
TGTGCCAGCAGCCATGGGACAGGGTGGGACACCGGGGAGCTGTTTTTT
CASSHGTGWDTGELFF
>TRBV6-2/TRBV6-3|few|TRBJ1-1|.
TGTGCCAGCACTCCCTTTGCCGGGAGAACAACTGAAGCTTTCTTT
CASTPFAGRTTEAFF
>TRBV5-1|.|TRBJ2-2|TRBD2
TGCGCCAGCAGCTTGGCGCTAGCGGGGGGGCCTCGTACCGGGGAGCTGTTTTTT
CASSLALAGGPRTGELFF
>TRBV7-9|many|TRBJ1-6|.
TGTGCCAGCAGCTCCCCCCTCGATAGCTATAATTCACCCCTCCACTTT
CASSSPLDSYNSPLHF
>TRBV4-1|many|TRBJ2-2|.
TGCGCCAGCAGCCTTAGGGGAGGAACCGGGGAGCTGTTTTTT
CASSLRGGTGELFF
>TRBV6-1|many|TRBJ1-2|.
TGTGCCAGTATGGACATCCCGCAAACTAAATATGGCTACACCTTC
CASMDIPQTKYGYTF
>TRBV29-1|.|TRBJ2-5|TRBD2
TGCAGCGTTGCCGGCGGGAGAATCCCTCCAGAGACCCAGTACTTC
CSVAGGRIPPETQYF
>TRBV27|many|TRBJ2-7|TRBD1
TGTGCCAGCAGTTTATCGCCAGGGGGCTACTACGAGCAGTACTTC
CASSLSPGGYYEQYF
>TRBV4-3|many|TRBJ1-5|.
TGCGCCAGCAGCCAAGACGCAACAGGAAAGAATCAGCCCCAGCATTTT
CASSQDATGKNQPQHF
>TRBV18|few|TRBJ2-3|TRBD2
TGTGCCAGCTCACCAACGGGACTAGCGGGGCCTTCTAGCACAGATACGCAGTATTTT
CASSPTGLAGPSSTDTQYF
>TRBV9|few|TRBJ2-1|.
TGTGCCAGCAGCGTAGTCCAATCCTCCTTTGATGAGCAGTTCTTC
CASSVVQSSFDEQFF